This T cell receptor (beta chain) was retrieved from a study of shared clonotypes between healthy human individuals. The study, taken as a whole, reports: Despite large depth, sorted-subset datasets appeared incompletely sequenced.

Germline lookup yields CDR1 SGHAT and CDR2 FQNNGV. CDR3 length: 18 amino acids. The junction had 16 bases not matched to a gene; V was cut back by 5 bases and J by 3 bases. An assay was performed, and its level was deep. This table comes from immunoSEQ multiplex PCR, and its TCRdb copy is limited to in-frame clones, with some not included. The profile shows hundreds of thousands of clones, about 74% of them singletons. There are a few counts of this clone. The antigen remains unidentified. The receptor was isolated from a woman aged 25-40 years in good health. The chain links TRBV11-2 to TRBJ2-1; 7 positions match TRBD2. Input material: memory CD4+ T cells sorted from blood. Subset specified: CD45RA-negative fraction. CDR3 in amino acids: CASSPRGGSGKDYNEQFF. The DNA of the CDR3 is TGTGCCAGCAGCCCTCGGGGCGGGAGCGGTAAAGACTACAATGAGCAGTTCTTC.